This passage covers 5 T cell receptor beta chains from one sample sequenced in a study of PD-L1 blockade in urothelial cancer. Repertoires were generated with immunoSEQ multiplex PCR, while TCRdb's copy carries only in-frame clones and drops some. The repertoire consists of about 45,000 clones, with 88% occurring once and the leading ten covering roughly 3.6%. Sequenced here: PBMCs, sampled around atezolizumab (anti-PD-L1) treatment. The receptors stem from a man older than 75 with urothelial cancer.

The gene calls are TRBV14 and TRBJ2-7; TRBD1 aligns across 8 bases. The germline V gene has CDR1 SGHDN and CDR2 FVKESK. With V trimmed by 0 bases and J by 5 bases, 0 bases remained unmatched. CDR3 length equals 13 residues. The CDR3 spells CASSQDRGHEQYF. The CDR3 nucleotides read TGTGCCAGCAGCCAAGACAGGGGGCACGAGCAGTACTTC. Full variable domain (rest looked up from reference TRBV14 and TRBJ2-7): EAGVTQFPSHSVIEKGQTVTLRCDPISGHDNLYWYRRVMGKEIKFLLHFVKESKQDESGMPNNRFLAERTGGTYSTLKVQPAELEDSGVYFCASSQDRGHEQYFGPGTRLTVT.

V gene TRBV15 combines with J gene TRBJ1-4; unclear D gene. The CDR3 extends over 16 amino acids. Germline-derived CDR1 and CDR2 are LNHNV and YYDKDF (reference sequence). V shed 0 bases and J shed 8 bases, with 16 bases lying between them. CDR3 bases: TGTGCCACCAGCAGAGATAGCGGCAGTATGGGCGAAAAACTGTTTTTT. It translates to CATSRDSGSMGEKLFF. Combining the CDR3 with reference TRBV15 and TRBJ1-4 gives the whole variable domain DAMVIQNPRYQVTQFGKPVTLSCSQTLNHNVMYWYQQKSSQAPKLLFHYYDKDFNNEADTPDNFQSRRPNTSFCFLDIRSPGLGDTAMYLCATSRDSGSMGEKLFFGSGTQLSVL.

The CDR3 sequence is CAISVGQAQELFF. CDR3 nucleotide sequence: TGTGCCATCAGCGTGGGACAGGCCCAGGAACTGTTTTTT. This chain joins TRBV10-3 and TRBJ1-4; 8 bases are shared with TRBD1. Trimming at V came to 6 bases and at J to 12 bases, leaving 9 bases not matched to a gene. This CDR3 contains 13 residues. Germline CDR1 is ENHRY and CDR2 is SYGVKD.

The gene calls are TRBV5-1 and TRBJ2-7, with 11 nucleotides matching TRBD1. The germline gives CDR1 SGHRS, CDR2 YFSETQ. CDR3 size: 15 residues. With V trimmed by 4 bases and J by 4 bases, 7 bases remained unmatched. The CDR3 nucleotides read TGCGCCAGCAGCCCGGGGACAGGGGGGGGTTACGAGCAGTACTTC. Amino acid sequence: CASSPGTGGGYEQYF.

The chain has TRBV29-1 and TRBJ2-1; TRBD2 is a possible D gene (6 bases). V gave up 4 bases and J gave up 0 bases, with 13 bases separating them. The CDR3 runs to 15 residues. CDR1 and CDR2 (germline): SQVTM, ANQGSEA. CDR3 protein: CSVGRVGSSYNEQFF. In DNA form, the CDR3 reads TGCAGCGTTGGGAGGGTAGGTAGCTCCTACAATGAGCAGTTCTTC.